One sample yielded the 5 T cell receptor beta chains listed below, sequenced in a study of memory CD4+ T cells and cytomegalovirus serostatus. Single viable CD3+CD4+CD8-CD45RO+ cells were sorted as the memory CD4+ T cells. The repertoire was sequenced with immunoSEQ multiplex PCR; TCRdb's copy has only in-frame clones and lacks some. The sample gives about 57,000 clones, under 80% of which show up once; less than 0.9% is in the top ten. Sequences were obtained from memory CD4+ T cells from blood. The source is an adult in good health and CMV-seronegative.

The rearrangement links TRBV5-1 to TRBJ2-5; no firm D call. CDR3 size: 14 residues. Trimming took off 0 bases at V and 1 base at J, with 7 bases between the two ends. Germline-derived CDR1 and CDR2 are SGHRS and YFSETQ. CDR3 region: CASSLGTRQETQYF. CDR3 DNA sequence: TGCGCCAGCAGCTTGGGGACCCGCCAAGAGACCCAGTACTTC.

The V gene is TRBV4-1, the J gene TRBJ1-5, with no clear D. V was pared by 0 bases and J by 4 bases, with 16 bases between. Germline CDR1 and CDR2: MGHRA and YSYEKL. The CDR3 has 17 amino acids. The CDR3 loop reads CASSQDLYVQLNQPQHF. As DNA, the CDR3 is TGCGCCAGCAGCCAAGATTTGTATGTACAACTAAATCAGCCCCAGCATTTT.

Here the CDR3 DNA reads TGTGCCAGCAGCTTGGGTGGGACGGAGACCCAGTACTTC. This translates into CASSLGGTETQYF. V usage is TRBV5-8 and J usage is TRBJ2-5; perhaps D is TRBD1 or TRBD2 (5 bases each). Germline assignment: CDR1 SGHTS and CDR2 YDEGEE. This CDR3 has 13 amino acids. The V end was cut by 0 bases, the J end by 5 bases, with 8 bases between.

CDR3 loop: CASSHGEGGDEQFF. Written as DNA, the CDR3 is TGTGCCAGCAGCCACGGGGAGGGGGGCGATGAGCAGTTCTTC. This chain connects TRBV4-2 to TRBJ2-1, with D possibly matching TRBD2 (7 bases). With 3 bases removed from V and 8 bases from J, the gap between germline ends came to 14 bases. The length of the CDR3 is 14 residues. Germline lookup yields CDR1 LGHNA and CDR2 YNFKEQ.

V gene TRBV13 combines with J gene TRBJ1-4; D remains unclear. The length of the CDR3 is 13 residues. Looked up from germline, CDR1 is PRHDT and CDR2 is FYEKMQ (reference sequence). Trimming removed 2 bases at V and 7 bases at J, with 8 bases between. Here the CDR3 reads CASSLLRGEKLFF. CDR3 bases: TGTGCCAGCAGCTTATTGAGAGGTGAAAAACTGTTTTTT.